The 26 T cell receptor beta chains given below trace back to one sample, sequenced in a study of T cell responses to AZD1222 COVID-19 vaccine. Clones were sequenced by immunoSEQ multiplex PCR, and TCRdb holds only the in-frame ones, with some missing. The table shows roughly 150,000 clones, with 93% occurring only once. Here the sequenced sample was peripheral blood, taken on day 0 of AZD1222 vaccination. These receptors all come from an adult in good health.

The chain couples TRBV3-1 (or the pseudogene TRBV3-2) to TRBJ1-1; no clear D. The CDR3 runs 14 residues. Trimming removed 3 bases at V and 2 bases at J, with 10 bases between. Germline assignment: CDR1 LGHDT and CDR2 YNNKEL (reference sequence). The CDR3 DNA reads as TGTGCCAGCAGCCAGGACCGGGAAAACACTGAAGCTTTCTTT. Protein sequence: CASSQDRENTEAFF.

The chain links TRBV6-5 to TRBJ1-3; tentative D call: TRBD1 (5 bases). This CDR3 is built from 14 residues. The V and J ends lost 6 bases and 1 base respectively, with 10 bases between them. Germline V gene lookup returns CDR1 MNHEY and CDR2 SVGAGI. The CDR3 DNA sequence: TGTGCCAGCAGACACCAGGGATCTGGAAACACCATATATTTT. This translates into CASRHQGSGNTIYF.

The V gene is TRBV11-3, the J gene TRBJ2-5; 7 positions match TRBD1. CDR1 and CDR2 (germline): SGHNT, YENEEA. V was clipped by 5 bases and J by 4 bases; unmatched bases: 4. The CDR3 length is 13 residues. DNA for the CDR3: TGTGCCAGCAGCGCAGGGGGTTTAGAGACCCAGTACTTC. Protein: CASSAGGLETQYF.

V is TRBV9 and J is TRBJ1-2; no firm D call. V was trimmed by 1 base and J by 1 base, leaving 5 bases between them. This CDR3 region has 13 residues. CDR1 is SGDLS, CDR2 YYNGEE, per germline. This CDR3 reads CASSVKGNYGYTF. CDR3 sequence (DNA): TGTGCCAGCAGCGTAAAGGGTAACTATGGCTACACCTTC.

This clone was detected once. The chain links TRBV6-4 to TRBJ2-7, with 8 bases fitting TRBD1. CDR1 and CDR2 from the germline V gene are MRHNA and SNTAGT. V gave up 3 bases and J gave up 5 bases; unmatched junction bases: 6. This CDR3 has 14 amino acids. CDR3 loop: CASSERQGAHEQYF. CDR3 nucleotides: TGTGCCAGCAGTGAAAGGCAGGGGGCCCACGAGCAGTACTTC.

The chain employs TRBV27 and TRBJ1-2, with D maybe TRBD1 (5 bases). With 2 bases removed from V and 7 bases from J, the gap between germline ends came to 17 bases. There are 15 residues in the CDR3. CDR1 and CDR2 from the germline V gene are MNHEY and SMNVEV (reference sequence). In DNA form, the CDR3 reads TGTGCCAGCAGTTTAACCCCCGGCGGGGGAGCTGGCTACACCTTC. Its translation: CASSLTPGGGAGYTF.

The gene calls are TRBV5-5 and TRBJ1-4; 7 nucleotides align to TRBD1. Germline lookup yields CDR1 SGHKS and CDR2 YYEKEE (reference sequence). The V segment lost 0 bases and the J segment 6 bases; nucleotides outside the gene matches: 8. The CDR3 runs to 16 residues. DNA for the CDR3: TGTGCCAGCAGCTTGGGCTCAGGGGGGGCTTATGAAAAACTGTTTTTT. Translation gives CASSLGSGGAYEKLFF.

In its sample, this clone was seen once. This chain joins TRBV18 and TRBJ2-2, with D unresolved. V lost 6 bases and J 1 base, leaving 9 bases between the germline ends. Germline V gene sequence: CDR1 KGHSH, CDR2 LQKENI. This CDR3 spans 14 amino acids. The CDR3 spells CASSSQQNTGELFF. The DNA for the CDR3 is TGTGCCAGCTCGTCTCAACAGAACACCGGGGAGCTGTTTTTT.

CDR3 protein: CASSGGLANTDTQYF. CDR3 sequence (DNA): TGTGCCAGCAGCGGGGGACTAGCGAACACAGATACGCAGTATTTT. The chain links TRBV5-4 to TRBJ2-3, with TRBD2 identical over 10 bases. The CDR3 is 15 residues long. V gave up 4 bases and J gave up 2 bases; unmatched junction bases: 4. Germline V gene data show CDR1 as SGHNT and CDR2 as YYREEE (reference sequence).

The sample holds one count of this clone. The rearrangement joins TRBV18 to TRBJ2-7; 8 bases map to TRBD2. There are 15 residues in the CDR3. Germline CDR1 and CDR2: KGHSH and LQKENI. The junction had 6 bases not matched to a gene; V was cut back by 5 bases and J by 0 bases. CDR3 amino acids: CASSTGGPSSYEQYF. As DNA, the CDR3 is TGTGCCAGCTCAACGGGGGGGCCGAGCTCCTACGAGCAGTACTTC.

V and J are TRBV5-1 and TRBJ1-4; no clear D gene. Germline CDR1 and CDR2: SGHRS and YFSETQ. The CDR3 length is 13 residues. V lost 6 bases and J 0 bases, leaving 6 bases between the germline ends. CDR3 residues: CASKEATNEKLFF. The CDR3 nucleotides are TGCGCCAGCAAAGAGGCAACTAATGAAAAACTGTTTTTT.

This chain links TRBV4-1 with TRBJ2-4, with D uncertain. Germline V gene lookup returns CDR1 MGHRA and CDR2 YSYEKL. The CDR3 consists of 14 residues. The ends were cut back, 1 base at V and 4 bases at J, with 8 bases in the middle. The chain's CDR3 is CASSQGNGKNIQYF. For the CDR3, the DNA is TGCGCCAGCAGCCAAGGCAATGGGAAAAACATTCAGTACTTC.

The chain is built from TRBV5-8 and TRBJ1-1, with a tentative D call TRBD1 (6 bases). Germline V gives CDR1 SGHTS, CDR2 YDEGEE. The CDR3 covers 14 residues. V lost 6 bases and J 6 bases, leaving 18 bases between the germline ends. DNA of the CDR3: TGTGCCAGCACCGTTGCCGGGACACTTGCTGAAGCTTTCTTT. Translation gives CASTVAGTLAEAFF.

This chain joins TRBV2 and TRBJ1-6, with a possible D match to TRBD1 (5 bases). This CDR3 comprises 15 residues. Germline CDR1 reads SNHLY; CDR2 reads FYNNEI. V was clipped by 5 bases and J by 8 bases, with 16 bases between them. The DNA for the CDR3 is TGTGCCAGCAGTCCCCCTGGGGGGAGAGATTCACCCCTCCACTTT. It yields the protein CASSPPGGRDSPLHF.

The J gene is TRBJ1-1, the V gene TRBV20-1; tentative D call: TRBD1 (5 bases). The V and J ends lost 3 bases and 2 bases respectively, with 13 bases between them. The CDR3 is 14 amino acids. CDR1 DFQATT and CDR2 SNEGSKA come from the germline V gene (reference sequence). The CDR3 reads CSASRGGANTEAFF. CDR3 bases: TGCAGTGCTAGTAGGGGCGGGGCAAACACTGAAGCTTTCTTT.

The V and J genes are TRBV7-9 and TRBJ2-5; perhaps TRBD2 as D (5 bases). Germline lookup yields CDR1 SEHNR and CDR2 FQNEAQ (reference sequence). The CDR3 consists of 11 residues. V lost 6 bases and J 13 bases, leaving 15 bases between the germline ends. The CDR3 is CASSFGPDWYF. CDR3 in DNA: TGTGCCAGCAGTTTCGGGCCGGACTGGTACTTC.

This clone was picked up one time. The rearrangement uses TRBV2 and TRBJ1-4; 11 nucleotides agree with TRBD1. CDR1 is SNHLY and CDR2 is FYNNEI in the germline V gene. The CDR3 has 14 amino acids. The V gene end was trimmed by 4 bases and the J gene end by 8 bases; junction bases not matched to a gene: 3. The CDR3 loop is CASSAGTGGEKLFF. CDR3 nucleotides: TGTGCCAGCAGTGCCGGGACAGGGGGAGAAAAACTGTTTTTT.

The chain is built from TRBV7-9 and TRBJ1-1; tentative D call: TRBD1 (6 bases). CDR3 size: 13 residues. Germline CDR1 and CDR2: SEHNR and FQNEAQ (reference sequence). The V end lost 5 bases, the J end lost 7 bases, and 14 bases lay between the germline ends. CDR3 sequence reads: CASSEQGKGEAFF. In DNA form, the CDR3 reads TGTGCCAGCAGCGAACAGGGAAAGGGTGAAGCTTTCTTT. The full variable domain, with the rest looked up from reference TRBV7-9 and TRBJ1-1, is DTGVSQNPRHKITKRGQNVTFRCDPISEHNRLYWYRQTLGQGPEFLTYFQNEAQLEKSRLLSDRFSAERPKGSFSTLEIQRTEQGDSAMYLCASSEQGKGEAFFGQGTRLTVV.

This chain joins TRBV5-1 and TRBJ2-5; perhaps TRBD1 as D (6 bases). Looked up from germline, CDR1 is SGHRS and CDR2 is YFSETQ. This CDR3 has 15 amino acids. Trimming left V 0 bases short and J 0 bases short, with 9 bases between. CDR3 sequence reads: CASSLDGTNQETQYF. The DNA of the CDR3 is TGCGCCAGCAGCTTGGACGGGACAAACCAAGAGACCCAGTACTTC.

This chain uses TRBV30 with TRBJ1-2; 7 nucleotides match TRBD1. CDR3 length: 16 amino acids. V lost 5 bases and J lost 2; bases outside the gene matches: 14. Germline-derived CDR1 and CDR2 are GTSNPN and SVGIG (reference sequence). CDR3 sequence: CAWGLGDREINYGYTF. CDR3 DNA sequence: TGTGCCTGGGGGTTGGGTGACAGGGAAATCAACTATGGCTACACCTTC.

This chain uses TRBV19 with TRBJ2-2; 12 bases fit TRBD2. The V and J ends lost 5 bases and 2 bases, in that order; junction bases with no gene match: 9. The germline V gene has CDR1 LNHDA and CDR2 SQIVND (reference sequence). The CDR3 spans 18 residues. This chain's CDR3 is CASSRLAGESLNTGELFF. The CDR3 nucleotides are TGTGCCAGTAGTCGACTAGCGGGAGAATCGCTAAACACCGGGGAGCTGTTTTTT.

This clone was seen only a few times. V is TRBV24-1 and J is TRBJ2-7; 11 nucleotides align to TRBD1. There are 14 residues in the CDR3. CDR1 is KGHDR, CDR2 SFDVKD, per germline. The ends lost 6 bases at V and 8 bases at J; junction bases unmatched: 8. The CDR3 sequence is CATSHPGQGEKQYF. In DNA, the CDR3 is TGTGCCACCAGTCATCCGGGACAGGGGGAGAAGCAGTACTTC.

The chain employs TRBV7-3 and TRBJ2-1; 11 bases line up with TRBD2. The V gene end was trimmed by 5 bases and the J gene end by 0 bases; junction bases not matched to a gene: 6. In germline, CDR1 is SGHTA, CDR2 FQGTGA. The CDR3 totals 17 residues. CDR3 DNA: TGTGCCAGCAGCGCCGGGACTAGCGGAGACTCCTACAATGAGCAGTTCTTC. This gives the protein CASSAGTSGDSYNEQFF.

This clone occurred once. This sequence joins TRBV30 and TRBJ2-2; TRBD1 is a possible D gene (6 bases). The V and J ends lost 2 bases and 4 bases respectively, with 11 bases between them. This CDR3 is 14 amino acids long. From germline, CDR1 is GTSNPN and CDR2 SVGIG (reference sequence). Here the CDR3 DNA reads TGTGCCTGGAGTTTCGACAGGAGCACCGGGGAGCTGTTTTTT. Protein sequence: CAWSFDRSTGELFF. Variable domain in full (rest from reference TRBV30 and TRBJ2-2): SQTIHQWPATLVQPVGSPLSLECTVEGTSNPNLYWYRQAAGRGLQLLFYSVGIGQISSEVPQNLSASRPQDRQFILSSKKLLLSDSGFYLCAWSFDRSTGELFFGEGSRLTVL.

V usage is TRBV5-6 and J usage is TRBJ2-2; 7 nucleotides match TRBD2. V shed 3 bases and J 3 bases; nucleotides not matched to a gene: 8. The germline CDR1 and CDR2 sequences are SGHDT and YYEEEE. The CDR3 contains 16 residues. The CDR3 DNA sequence: TGTGCCAGCAGCTCAAGGACTAGACTGTACACCGGGGAGCTGTTTTTT. Protein product: CASSSRTRLYTGELFF.

The J gene is TRBJ2-3, the V gene TRBV11-3; 9 nucleotides agree with TRBD2. This CDR3 region has 16 residues. The V and J ends lost 2 bases and 6 bases, in that order; junction bases with no gene match: 9. CDR1 is SGHNT and CDR2 is YENEEA in the germline V gene. CDR3 loop: CASSLFSSGGSDTQYF. CDR3 coding DNA: TGTGCCAGCAGCTTATTCTCCAGCGGGGGGAGCGATACGCAGTATTTT.